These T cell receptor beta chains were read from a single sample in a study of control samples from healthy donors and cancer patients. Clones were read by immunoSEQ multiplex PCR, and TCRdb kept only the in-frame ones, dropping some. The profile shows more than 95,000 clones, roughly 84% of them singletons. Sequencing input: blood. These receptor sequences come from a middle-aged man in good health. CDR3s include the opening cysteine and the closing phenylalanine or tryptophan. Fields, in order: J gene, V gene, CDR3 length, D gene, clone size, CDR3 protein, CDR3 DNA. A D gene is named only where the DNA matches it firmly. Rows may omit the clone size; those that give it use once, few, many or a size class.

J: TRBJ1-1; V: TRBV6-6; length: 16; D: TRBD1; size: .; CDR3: CASSYLFTGGVTEAFF; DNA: TGTGCCAGCAGTTACTTATTTACAGGGGGCGTCACTGAAGCTTTCTTT
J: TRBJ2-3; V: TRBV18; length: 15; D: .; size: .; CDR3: CASSSTGPLTDTQYF; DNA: TGTGCCAGCTCAAGTACAGGGCCCCTCACAGATACGCAGTATTTT
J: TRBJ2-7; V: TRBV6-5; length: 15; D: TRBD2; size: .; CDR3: CASSYGIAGPYEQYF; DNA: TGTGCCAGCAGTTACGGGATAGCGGGGCCCTACGAGCAGTACTTC
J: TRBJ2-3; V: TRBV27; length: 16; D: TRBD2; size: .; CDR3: CASSLSSRGGLDTQYF; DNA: TGTGCCAGCAGTTTATCGTCCCGGGGGGGCTTAGATACGCAGTATTTT
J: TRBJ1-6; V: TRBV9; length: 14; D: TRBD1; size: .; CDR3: CASSVGRTGSPLHF; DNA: TGTGCCAGCAGCGTAGGTAGGACAGGCTCACCCCTCCACTTT
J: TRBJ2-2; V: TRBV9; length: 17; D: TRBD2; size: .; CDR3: CASSVVGAGPNTGELFF; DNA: TGTGCCAGCAGCGTAGTGGGAGCGGGGCCCAACACCGGGGAGCTGTTTTTT
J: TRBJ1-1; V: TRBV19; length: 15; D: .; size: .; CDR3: CASSMSGQMNTEAFF; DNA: TGTGCCAGTAGTATGTCAGGGCAAATGAACACTGAAGCTTTCTTT
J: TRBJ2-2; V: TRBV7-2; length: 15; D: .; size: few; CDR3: CASSLFGNTPGELFF; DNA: TGTGCCAGCAGCTTATTTGGGAACACCCCCGGGGAGCTGTTTTTT
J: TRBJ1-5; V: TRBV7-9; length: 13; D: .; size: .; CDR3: CASSLGVGQPQHF; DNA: TGTGCCAGCAGCTTAGGGGTGGGGCAGCCCCAGCATTTT
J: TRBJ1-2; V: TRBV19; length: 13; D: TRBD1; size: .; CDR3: CASTLVRQGGYTF; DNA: TGTGCCAGTACCCTCGTAAGACAGGGAGGCTACACCTTC